This T cell receptor beta chain was recovered during a study of cytomegalovirus exposure and HLA in healthy donors. Overall study: The Caucasian-associated ancestry cluster held roughly 84% of a few hundred genotyped donors.

Healthy bone marrow donors formed the donor group. The CDR3 has 15 residues. The germline V and J ends were trimmed by 5 bases and 3 bases, with 15 bases remaining between them. Germline V lookup: CDR1 LNHDA, CDR2 SQIVND (reference sequence). Vbeta (60) and Jbeta (13) primers were used in the PCR. Only in-frame clones appear in the TCRdb table, and some are missing; sequencing was by immunoSEQ multiplex PCR. The sample holds over 120,000 clones, about 10% seen once. This chain links TRBV19 with TRBJ2-3; possibly TRBD2 for D (6 bases). Specimen: PBMCs. The clonotype originates from a man in his forties or fifties in good health and CMV-seronegative. In DNA, the CDR3 is TGTGCCAGTAGTCGTGATAGCGGCCCGACAGATACGCAGTATTTT. Residues: CASSRDSGPTDTQYF.